The 22 T cell receptor beta chains given below trace back to one sample, sequenced in a study of PD-L1 blockade in urothelial cancer. Time point in this sample: pretreatment peripheral blood. Measured with immunoSEQ multiplex PCR; TCRdb has only the in-frame clones, and not every one. The data show under 50,000 clones, with 82% seen just once and 1.5% to 2% held by the top ten. The source material was PBMCs, sampled around atezolizumab (anti-PD-L1) treatment. These receptors were taken from a man aged 50 to 59 with urothelial cancer.

As for this clone: One junction end does not reproduce the germline sequence, and a read error may be involved. V usage is TRBV7-7 and J usage is TRBJ1-2; D might be TRBD1 (6 bases). CDR3 length: 14 amino acids. Germline CDR1 reads SSHAT; CDR2 reads FNYEAQ (reference sequence). CDR3 sequence (DNA): TGTGCTAGCAGCCCCCTACCCACAGGGAATGGCTACACCTTC. This sequence encodes CASSPLPTGNGYTF.

CDR3 sequence reads: CASSRDGTRGGYTF. CDR3 coding DNA: TGTGCCAGCAGCCGCGACGGAACCCGAGGTGGCTACACCTTC. This chain links TRBV2 with TRBJ1-2; the D is unclear. CDR3 length equals 14 residues. V shed 6 bases and J shed 7 bases, with 18 bases lying between them. Germline V gives CDR1 SNHLY, CDR2 FYNNEI.

The V and J genes are TRBV5-1 and TRBJ1-3; maybe TRBD1 (6 bases). Trimming pared 5 bases from V and 2 bases from J, leaving 8 bases between. Germline assignment: CDR1 SGHRS and CDR2 YFSETQ. The CDR3 loop spans 13 amino acids. The CDR3: CASRDSTGNTIYF. The CDR3 nucleotides are TGCGCCAGCAGGGACAGCACTGGAAACACCATATATTTT.

The chain links TRBV29-1 to TRBJ1-4; TRBD1 is a possible D gene (5 bases). CDR1 is SQVTM, CDR2 ANQGSEA, per germline. V lost 4 bases and J 0 bases, leaving 21 bases between the germline ends. This CDR3 is 18 amino acids long. The CDR3 DNA is TGCAGCGTTGCTGGCCTTAGACAGAAAGATGCAACTAATGAAAAACTGTTTTTT. Its protein is CSVAGLRQKDATNEKLFF.

V gene TRBV19 combines with J gene TRBJ2-5; 9 nucleotides agree with TRBD1. This CDR3 has 16 residues. Trimming at V came to 5 bases and at J to 5 bases, leaving 12 bases not matched to a gene. Germline V gives CDR1 LNHDA, CDR2 SQIVND (reference sequence). The CDR3 reads CASSPNLGTGKETQYF. CDR3 DNA: TGTGCCAGTAGTCCGAACCTGGGGACAGGGAAGGAGACCCAGTACTTC.

This chain connects TRBV7-2 to TRBJ2-1, with TRBD2 matching over 9 bases. V trimming: 1 base; J trimming: 12 bases; junction bases outside the gene matches: 13. CDR1 is SGHTA and CDR2 is FQGNSA in the germline V gene. This CDR3 comprises 16 residues. CDR3 bases: TGTGCCAGCAGCTTAGGATCCAGCGGGAGGAGAGTGGGGCAGTTCTTC. Amino acids: CASSLGSSGRRVGQFF.

This chain links TRBV27 with TRBJ1-6; 8 bases map to TRBD1. J gave up 11 bases and V 5 bases, and 5 bases lay outside the gene matches. The germline gives CDR1 MNHEY, CDR2 SMNVEV (reference sequence). The CDR3 totals 13 residues. The CDR3 is CASSLDRVAPLHF. CDR3 nucleotide sequence: TGTGCCAGCAGTCTGGACAGGGTTGCACCCCTCCACTTT.

This CDR3 is CASGRTGTGGKGGYEQYF. CDR3 DNA sequence: TGTGCTAGTGGCCGCACCGGGACAGGGGGTAAGGGGGGATACGAGCAGTACTTC. The chain is built from TRBV12-5 and TRBJ2-7, with 11 bases fitting TRBD1. The CDR3 runs 18 residues. Germline-derived CDR1 and CDR2 are LGHNT and FRNRAP. Unmatched junction bases numbered 17, after V lost 6 bases and J lost 4 bases. Together with reference TRBV12-5 and TRBJ2-7, the CDR3 gives the full variable domain: DARVTQTPRHKVTEMGQEVTMRCQPILGHNTVFWYRQTMMQGLELLAYFRNRAPLDDSGMPKDRFSAEMPDATLATLKIQPSEPRDSAVYFCASGRTGTGGKGGYEQYFGPGTRLTVT.

This chain connects TRBV5-5 to TRBJ1-2; D possibly corresponds to TRBD1 (5 bases). V lost 2 bases to trimming and J lost 0 bases, with 14 bases between them. The CDR3 sequence is 16 residues long. Germline values: CDR1 SGHKS, CDR2 YYEKEE (reference sequence). The CDR3 coding sequence is TGTGCCAGCAGCTTCAATCCCTCGGGGGCTAACTATGGCTACACCTTC. Residues: CASSFNPSGANYGYTF.

The gene calls are TRBV12-5 and TRBJ2-1; 10 positions match TRBD2. Unmatched junction bases numbered 6, after V lost 6 bases and J lost 4 bases. Germline lookup yields CDR1 LGHNT and CDR2 FRNRAP. The CDR3 has 15 residues. The chain's CDR3 is CASGAGTSAYNEQFF. The CDR3 nucleotides are TGTGCTAGTGGAGCCGGGACTAGCGCATACAATGAGCAGTTCTTC. Drawing the rest from reference TRBV12-5 and TRBJ2-1, the complete variable domain is DARVTQTPRHKVTEMGQEVTMRCQPILGHNTVFWYRQTMMQGLELLAYFRNRAPLDDSGMPKDRFSAEMPDATLATLKIQPSEPRDSAVYFCASGAGTSAYNEQFFGPGTRLTVL.

The V gene is TRBV7-2, the J gene TRBJ1-4; D is undetermined. The V end lost 5 bases, the J end lost 10 bases, and 14 bases lay between the germline ends. This CDR3 is 13 amino acids long. The V gene's germline CDR1 is SGHTA and CDR2 FQGNSA. DNA of the CDR3: TGTGCCAGCAGCCCCCCTCTAAGCGCAAAACTGTTTTTT. The encoded protein is CASSPPLSAKLFF.

The CDR3 DNA reads TGTGCCAGCAGTGCAGGATTTCAGCCCCAGCATTTT. This translates into CASSAGFQPQHF. The genes are TRBV27 and TRBJ1-5; D unclear. The CDR3 consists of 12 residues. V gave up 5 bases and J gave up 6 bases, with 8 bases separating them. Germline assignment: CDR1 MNHEY and CDR2 SMNVEV (reference sequence).

The chain is built from TRBV27 and TRBJ2-7; 8 bases map to TRBD1. CDR1 and CDR2 from the germline V gene are MNHEY and SMNVEV (reference sequence). With V trimmed by 6 bases and J by 1 base, 5 bases remained unmatched. This CDR3 region has 14 residues. Here the CDR3 DNA reads TGTGCCAGCAGCCAGGACAGGGTTTCCTACGAGCAGTACTTC. Its protein is CASSQDRVSYEQYF.

CDR3 coding DNA: TGTGCCAGTAGTATCGGGACAGGGGGCAATCAGCCCCAGCATTTT. Its protein product is CASSIGTGGNQPQHF. The chain is built from TRBV19 and TRBJ1-5, with TRBD1 matching over 10 bases. This CDR3 comprises 15 residues. Germline V gives CDR1 LNHDA, CDR2 SQIVND (reference sequence). After removal of 3 bases from V and 2 bases from J, the junction contained 1 base not matched to a gene.

J is TRBJ2-5 and V is TRBV5-1; 12 bases match TRBD1. The CDR3 has 15 amino acids. The germline CDR1 and CDR2 sequences are SGHRS and YFSETQ. V gave up 4 bases and J gave up 4 bases; unmatched junction bases: 5. The CDR3 is CASSPGTGGRETQYF. The CDR3 bases are TGCGCCAGCAGCCCAGGGACAGGGGGCCGAGAGACCCAGTACTTC.

CDR3 in DNA: TGTGCCAGTAGTACCGGGGACAGCGCCCAATTTGGCTACACCTTC. As protein: CASSTGDSAQFGYTF. The chain uses TRBV19 and TRBJ1-2; 7 nucleotides line up with TRBD1. The CDR3 sequence is 15 residues long. CDR1 and CDR2 (germline): LNHDA, SQIVND (reference sequence). V was pared by 4 bases and J by 7 bases, with 12 bases of the junction left unmatched.

This chain joins TRBV12-5 and TRBJ1-3; a weak D match, TRBD1 (5 bases). This CDR3 is 16 amino acids long. V was pared by 5 bases and J by 0 bases, with 14 bases between. The germline gives CDR1 LGHNT, CDR2 FRNRAP. CDR3 region: CASGPGGGLSGNTIYF. The CDR3 coding sequence is TGTGCTAGTGGTCCGGGGGGGGGACTCTCTGGAAACACCATATATTTT.

V is TRBV7-9 and J is TRBJ2-1, with 11 bases that match TRBD2. This CDR3 has 15 amino acids. Germline V gene data show CDR1 as SEHNR and CDR2 as FQNEAQ (reference sequence). Trimming cost V 1 base and J 9 bases; bases outside gene matches: 5. The CDR3 here is CASSLVSGGASEQFF. The CDR3 coding sequence is TGTGCCAGCAGCTTAGTTAGCGGGGGGGCCTCTGAGCAGTTCTTC.

This clone was seen a single time. The J gene is TRBJ2-1, the V gene TRBV7-9, with TRBD2 identical over 12 bases. After removal of 1 base from V and 5 bases from J, the junction contained 9 bases not matched to a gene. Germline values: CDR1 SEHNR, CDR2 FQNEAQ (reference sequence). The length of the CDR3 is 18 residues. This CDR3 is CASSLVGLASGGDNEQFF. Here the CDR3 DNA reads TGTGCCAGCAGCTTAGTAGGGCTGGCTAGCGGGGGGGACAATGAGCAGTTCTTC.

The chain joins TRBV7-2 to TRBJ1-6; D gene ambiguous. CDR1 is SGHTA, CDR2 FQGNSA, per germline. The CDR3 is 13 residues long. Trimming took off 1 base at V and 6 bases at J, with 4 bases between the two ends. CDR3 bases: TGTGCCAGCAGCTTAGGGCCTAATTCACCCCTCCACTTT. Translation: CASSLGPNSPLHF.

V and J are TRBV7-2 and TRBJ1-5; 9 nucleotides align to TRBD1. The germline gives CDR1 SGHTA, CDR2 FQGNSA. The ends lost 5 bases at V and 4 bases at J; junction bases unmatched: 6. The CDR3 runs to 15 residues. DNA for the CDR3: TGTGCCAGCAGCCTTCCGGGACAGGGTAATCAGCCCCAGCATTTT. Protein: CASSLPGQGNQPQHF.

This clone was found a few times. CDR3 coding DNA: TGTGCCAGCAGCTTTGTACAGGGTGGGGCTGAAGCTTTCTTT. As protein: CASSFVQGGAEAFF. This chain joins TRBV7-2 and TRBJ1-1; TRBD1 is a possible D gene (6 bases). The CDR3 length is 14 residues. V lost 3 bases, J lost 6 bases, and 14 bases lay in between. CDR1 SGHTA and CDR2 FQGNSA come from the germline V gene.